This TCR beta chain was obtained from a study of shared clonotypes between healthy human individuals. Only Caucasian adults living in Nashville, Tennessee served as donors. Profiling relied on immunoSEQ multiplex PCR, and the TCRdb table lists in-frame clones only, not all of them. The table lists approximately 740,000 clones, less than 85% of them singletons, with around 1.6% in the top ten. Sequenced material: memory CD4+ T cells sorted from blood. Stated subset: CD45RA-negative fraction. The receptor was derived from a woman younger than 45 in good health.

The CDR3 bases are TGTGCCAGCAGTTCGGGGACTAGCGGGAGCCGGTCCCACGAGCAGTACTTC. Residues: CASSSGTSGSRSHEQYF. J is TRBJ2-7 and V is TRBV27; TRBD2 matches 14 bases. V shed 4 bases and J 5 bases; nucleotides not matched to a gene: 10. The CDR3 spans 17 residues. Germline CDR1 and CDR2: MNHEY and SMNVEV (reference sequence).